This T cell receptor (beta chain) was documented in a study of T cell changes during pregnancy in multiple sclerosis. Sequenced by immunoSEQ multiplex PCR; TCRdb stores in-frame clones only, minus some. The table includes over 35,000 clones, 90% detected once. Germline V gives CDR1 SQVTM, CDR2 ANQGSEA. CDR3 size: 13 residues. Trimming shortened V by 3 bases and J by 0 bases, and 5 bases separated the two germline ends. The TCR originated in a female donor in good health, enrolled as a control in a pregnancy study. This chain joins TRBV29-1 and TRBJ2-2, with D possibly matching TRBD1 (5 bases). The source was CD4+ T cells from peripheral blood mononuclear cells, collected in the first trimester of pregnancy. The CDR3 nucleotides are TGCAGCGTTGACAGGGCGAACACCGGGGAGCTGTTTTTT. Its protein product is CSVDRANTGELFF.